The rows below give T cell receptor beta chains drawn from one sample of a study of OX40 agonist ivuxolimab in advanced cancers. Some clones are missing from TCRdb's copy, which holds only in-frame ones; the method was immunoSEQ multiplex PCR. Altogether tens of thousands of clones are present, about 89% being singletons, with the ten largest covering more than 7%. This specimen was CD4+ or CD8+ T cells sorted from blood, taken in a trial of the OX40 agonist ivuxolimab. The receptors were sampled from an adult with an advanced solid tumor such as melanoma, head and neck, liver or kidney cancer. Each CDR3 is given with its conserved first and last residue. D genes are given only for firm matches. Size values are once, few and many counts, or a class for expanded clones, and some rows have none.

.,TRBV30,TRBJ1-5,once,CAWSEVDSNQPQHF,TGTGCCTGGAGTGAGGTCGATAGCAATCAGCCCCAGCATTTT
TRBD1,TRBV13,TRBJ1-3,.,CASSSTQRQGKDTIYF,TGTGCCAGCAGCTCGACCCAGAGACAGGGCAAGGACACCATATATTTT
.,TRBV29-1,TRBJ2-3,.,CSVIEEYTQYF,TGCAGCGTGATCGAGGAGTATACGCAGTATTTT
TRBD2,TRBV30,TRBJ2-1,.,CAWTGLAGGRVYNEQFF,TGTGCCTGGACAGGGCTAGCGGGAGGACGGGTTTACAATGAGCAGTTCTTC
TRBD1,TRBV2,TRBJ2-4,.,CASLDPRGLAKNIQYF,TGTGCCAGCCTTGACCCCAGGGGGTTAGCCAAAAACATTCAGTACTTC
.,TRBV27,TRBJ2-3,.,CASSTVMFTDTQYF,TGTGCCAGCAGTACTGTTATGTTCACAGATACGCAGTATTTT
.,TRBV28,TRBJ1-3,.,CASRSQGAGNTIYF,TGTGCCAGCAGATCTCAGGGAGCCGGAAACACCATATATTTT
.,TRBV10-3,TRBJ1-1,once,CAIRSSQVNTEAFF,TGTGCCATCAGGTCCTCACAGGTGAACACTGAAGCTTTCTTT
TRBD1,TRBV28,TRBJ1-5,.,CASSWAGTVVNQPQHF,TGTGCCAGCAGTTGGGCCGGGACAGTTGTAAATCAGCCCCAGCATTTT
.,TRBV9,TRBJ2-1,.,CASSSTSRGQFF,TGTGCCAGCAGCTCGACTAGCAGGGGGCAGTTCTTC
TRBD2,TRBV19,TRBJ2-3,.,CASSILASGDTQYF,TGTGCCAGTAGTATTTTGGCTAGCGGAGATACGCAGTATTTT
TRBD1,TRBV6-5,TRBJ1-1,.,CASSYEGASTEAFF,TGTGCCAGCAGTTATGAGGGGGCTTCGACTGAAGCTTTCTTT
.,TRBV19,TRBJ1-1,.,CASSSIGDNTEAFF,TGTGCCAGTAGCAGCATCGGGGATAACACTGAAGCTTTCTTT
.,TRBV28,TRBJ2-7,.,CASSLNEQYF,TGTGCCAGCAGTTTAAACGAGCAGTACTTC
TRBD2,TRBV6-1,TRBJ2-1,.,CASSALAGGPNEQFF,TGTGCCAGCAGTGCTCTAGCGGGAGGGCCTAATGAGCAGTTCTTC
.,TRBV10-1,TRBJ1-2,.,CASLGILNGYTF,TGCGCCAGCCTGGGGATCCTCAATGGCTACACCTTC
TRBD1,TRBV4-1,TRBJ1-2,.,CASSHLDRGDYGYTF,TGCGCCAGCAGCCACCTGGACAGGGGGGACTATGGCTACACCTTC